This TCR beta chain stems from a study of blood T cell repertoires in COVID-19. In the original workflow: Cell counts per sample came from amplifying reference gene primers. Assay: immunoSEQ multiplex PCR; the TCRdb copy retains only in-frame clones and omits some. V and J calls plus clone size are reproduced from that table; the DNA served to infer D and trimming. The table lists 360,000 or so clones, roughly 86% of them singletons. Individuals in the exposed group had encountered a COVID-19 case within 2 weeks preceding study entry. The V segment lost 6 bases and the J segment 6 bases; nucleotides outside the gene matches: 3. Germline CDR1 and CDR2: MNHEY and SVGEGT. The CDR3 is 12 residues long.

The receptor was derived from a woman in her 30s who had been exposed to COVID-19. The rearrangement uses TRBV6-2 or TRBV6-3 and TRBJ1-2; 8 bases fit TRBD1. What was sequenced was PBMCs or T cells enriched from blood (not recorded which). CDR3 in amino acids: CASSPGGNGYTF. The CDR3 nucleotides are TGTGCCAGCAGCCCAGGGGGCAATGGCTACACCTTC.